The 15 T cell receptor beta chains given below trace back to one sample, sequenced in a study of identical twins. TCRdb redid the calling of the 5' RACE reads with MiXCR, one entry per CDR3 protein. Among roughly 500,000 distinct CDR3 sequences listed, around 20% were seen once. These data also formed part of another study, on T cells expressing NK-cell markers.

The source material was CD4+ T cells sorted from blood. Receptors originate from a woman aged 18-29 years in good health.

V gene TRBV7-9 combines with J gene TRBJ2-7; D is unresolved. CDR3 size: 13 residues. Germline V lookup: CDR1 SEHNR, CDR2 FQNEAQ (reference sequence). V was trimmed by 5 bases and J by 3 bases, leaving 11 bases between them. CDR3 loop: CASSPLSVYEQYF. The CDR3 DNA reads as TGTGCCAGCAGCCCCCTGTCGGTCTACGAGCAGTACTTC.

The CDR3 DNA sequence: TGTGCCAGCAGTTATGGGACAGGGAGGTACACCGGGGAGCTGTTTTTT. This gives the protein CASSYGTGRYTGELFF. The chain has TRBV6-5 and TRBJ2-2; 9 bases are a match to TRBD1. J gave up 3 bases and V 3 bases, and 5 bases lay outside the gene matches. The CDR3 covers 16 residues. The germline V gene has CDR1 MNHEY and CDR2 SVGAGI.

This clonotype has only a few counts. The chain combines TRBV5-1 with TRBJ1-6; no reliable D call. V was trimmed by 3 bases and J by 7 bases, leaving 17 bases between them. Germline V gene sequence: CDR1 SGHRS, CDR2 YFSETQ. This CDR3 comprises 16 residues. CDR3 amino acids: CASSYTTGTGNSPLHF. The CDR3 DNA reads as TGCGCCAGCAGCTATACGACCGGTACCGGGAATTCACCCCTCCACTTT.

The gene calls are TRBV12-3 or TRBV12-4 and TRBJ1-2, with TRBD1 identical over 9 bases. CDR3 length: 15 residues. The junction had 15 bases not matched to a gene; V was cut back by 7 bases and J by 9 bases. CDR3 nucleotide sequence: TGTGCCAGCATTACCGGGACAGGGACTTTTCTGAGCTACACCTTC. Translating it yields CASITGTGTFLSYTF.

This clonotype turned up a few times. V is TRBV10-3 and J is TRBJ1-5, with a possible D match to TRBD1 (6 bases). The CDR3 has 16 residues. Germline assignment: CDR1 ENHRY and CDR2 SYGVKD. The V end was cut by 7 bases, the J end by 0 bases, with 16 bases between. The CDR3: CAITPPGGGSNQPQHF. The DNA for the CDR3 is TGTGCCATCACACCCCCGGGAGGGGGTAGCAATCAGCCCCAGCATTTT.

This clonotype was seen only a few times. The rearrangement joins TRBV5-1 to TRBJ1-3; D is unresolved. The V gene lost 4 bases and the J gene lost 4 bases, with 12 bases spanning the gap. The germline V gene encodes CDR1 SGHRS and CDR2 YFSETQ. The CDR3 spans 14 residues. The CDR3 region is CASSLSGVGNTIYF. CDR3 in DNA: TGCGCCAGCAGCCTCTCGGGTGTGGGAAACACCATATATTTT.

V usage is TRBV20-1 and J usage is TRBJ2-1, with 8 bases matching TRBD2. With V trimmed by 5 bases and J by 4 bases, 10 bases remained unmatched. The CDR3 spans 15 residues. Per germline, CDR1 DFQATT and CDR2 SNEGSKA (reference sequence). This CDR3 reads CSAEPRGGKYNEQFF. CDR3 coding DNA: TGCAGTGCTGAGCCCCGCGGGGGGAAGTACAATGAGCAGTTCTTC.

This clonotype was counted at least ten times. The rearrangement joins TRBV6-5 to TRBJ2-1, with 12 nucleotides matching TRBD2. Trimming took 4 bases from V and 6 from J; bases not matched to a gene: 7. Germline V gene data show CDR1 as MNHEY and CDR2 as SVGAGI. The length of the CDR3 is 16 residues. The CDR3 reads CASSSILAGGLNEQFF. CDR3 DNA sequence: TGTGCCAGCAGTTCGATTCTAGCGGGAGGGCTCAATGAGCAGTTCTTC.

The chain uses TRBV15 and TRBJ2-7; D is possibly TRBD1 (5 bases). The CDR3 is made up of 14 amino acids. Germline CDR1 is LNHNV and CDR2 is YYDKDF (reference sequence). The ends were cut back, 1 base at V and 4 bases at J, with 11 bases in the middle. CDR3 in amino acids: CATSRAGARYEQYF. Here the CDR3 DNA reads TGTGCCACCAGCAGAGCTGGGGCGAGATACGAGCAGTACTTC.

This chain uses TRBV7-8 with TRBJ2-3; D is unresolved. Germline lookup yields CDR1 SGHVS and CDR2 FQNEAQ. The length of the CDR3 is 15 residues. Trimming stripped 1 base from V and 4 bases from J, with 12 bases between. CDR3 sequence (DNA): TGTGCCAGCAGCTTAGAGGTTACGTATGCAGATACGCAGTATTTT. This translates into CASSLEVTYADTQYF.

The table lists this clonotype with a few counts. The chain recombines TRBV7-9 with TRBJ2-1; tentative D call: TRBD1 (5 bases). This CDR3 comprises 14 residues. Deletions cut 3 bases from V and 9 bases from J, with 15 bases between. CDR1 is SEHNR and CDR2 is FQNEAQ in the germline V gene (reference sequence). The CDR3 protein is CASSLGLGQAEQFF. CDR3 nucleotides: TGTGCCAGCAGCTTGGGTCTAGGACAAGCTGAGCAGTTCTTC.

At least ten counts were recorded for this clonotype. The CDR3 here is CSARSGGTDTQYF. In DNA, the CDR3 is TGCAGTGCTAGATCAGGGGGAACAGATACGCAGTATTTT. The chain combines TRBV20-1 with TRBJ2-3; TRBD1 aligns across 7 bases. CDR1 is DFQATT, CDR2 SNEGSKA, per germline (reference sequence). The V gene end was trimmed by 2 bases and the J gene end by 3 bases; junction bases not matched to a gene: 2. This CDR3 is 13 amino acids long.

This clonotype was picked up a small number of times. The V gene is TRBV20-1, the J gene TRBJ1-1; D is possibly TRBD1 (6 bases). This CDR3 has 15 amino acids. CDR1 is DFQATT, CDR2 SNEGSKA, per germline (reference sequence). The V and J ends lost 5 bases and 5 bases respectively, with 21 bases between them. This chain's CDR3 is CSAFSLLTGWTEAFF. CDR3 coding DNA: TGCAGTGCTTTTTCCCTCCTCACAGGGTGGACTGAAGCTTTCTTT.

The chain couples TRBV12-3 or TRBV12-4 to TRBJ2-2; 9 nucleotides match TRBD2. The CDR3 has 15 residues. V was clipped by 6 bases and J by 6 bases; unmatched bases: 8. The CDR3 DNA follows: TGTGCCAGCAGCTGGCCAAGCGGGAGGTCCGGGGAGCTGTTTTTT. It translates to CASSWPSGRSGELFF.

Here the CDR3 reads CASSLAGIGYNEQFF. CDR3 nucleotides: TGTGCCAGCAGCTTAGCAGGGATCGGGTACAATGAGCAGTTCTTC. The chain uses TRBV7-6 and TRBJ2-1, with D uncertain. From germline, CDR1 is SGHVS and CDR2 FNYEAQ. The length of the CDR3 is 15 residues. Trimming removed 0 bases from V and 4 bases from J, with 10 bases in between.